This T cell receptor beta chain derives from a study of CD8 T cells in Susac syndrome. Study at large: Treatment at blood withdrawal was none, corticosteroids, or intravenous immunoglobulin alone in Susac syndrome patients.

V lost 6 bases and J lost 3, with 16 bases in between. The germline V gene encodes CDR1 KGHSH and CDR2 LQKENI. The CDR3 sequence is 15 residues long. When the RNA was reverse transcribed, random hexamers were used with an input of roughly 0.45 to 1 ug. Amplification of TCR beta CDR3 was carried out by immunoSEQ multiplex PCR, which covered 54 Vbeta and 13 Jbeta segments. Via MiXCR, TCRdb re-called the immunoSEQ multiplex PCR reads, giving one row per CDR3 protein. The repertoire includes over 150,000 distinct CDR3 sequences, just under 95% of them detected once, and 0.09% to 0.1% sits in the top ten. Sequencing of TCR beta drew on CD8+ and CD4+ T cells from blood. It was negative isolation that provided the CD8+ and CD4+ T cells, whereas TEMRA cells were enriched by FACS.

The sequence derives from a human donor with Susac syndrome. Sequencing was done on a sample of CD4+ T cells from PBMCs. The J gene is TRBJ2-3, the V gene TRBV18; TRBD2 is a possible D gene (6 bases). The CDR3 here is CASSTGALGTDTQYF. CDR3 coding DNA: TGTGCCAGCTCGACGGGAGCTCTCGGAACAGATACGCAGTATTTT.